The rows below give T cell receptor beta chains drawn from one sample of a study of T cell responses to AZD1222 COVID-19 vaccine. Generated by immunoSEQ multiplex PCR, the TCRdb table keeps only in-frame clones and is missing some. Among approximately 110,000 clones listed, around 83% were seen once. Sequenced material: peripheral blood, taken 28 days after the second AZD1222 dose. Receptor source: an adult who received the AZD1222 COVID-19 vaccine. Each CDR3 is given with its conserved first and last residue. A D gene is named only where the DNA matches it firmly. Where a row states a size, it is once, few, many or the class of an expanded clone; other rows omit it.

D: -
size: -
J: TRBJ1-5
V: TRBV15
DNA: TGTGCCACCAGCAGAGATTGGGGGGGCATCTTTCAGCCCCAGCATTTT
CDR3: CATSRDWGGIFQPQHF

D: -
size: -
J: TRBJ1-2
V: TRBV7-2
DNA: TGTGCCAGCAGCTTAGCCCCAGGGAACTATGGCTACACCTTC
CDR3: CASSLAPGNYGYTF

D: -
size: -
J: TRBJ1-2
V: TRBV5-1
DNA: TGCGCCAGCAACCCCGGGACTGACAACTATGGCTACACCTTC
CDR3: CASNPGTDNYGYTF

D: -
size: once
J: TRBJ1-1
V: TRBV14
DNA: TGTGCCAGCAGCTCGGACAGAGCGGGGTACACTGAAGCTTTCTTT
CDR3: CASSSDRAGYTEAFF

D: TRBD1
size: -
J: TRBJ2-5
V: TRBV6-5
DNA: TGTGCCAGCAGTCGGGGACAGGGAAGCTTAGGGACCCAGTACTTC
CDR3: CASSRGQGSLGTQYF

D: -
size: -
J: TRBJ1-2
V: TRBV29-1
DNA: TGCAGCGCTTCAGGGGCAAACTATGGCTACACCTTC
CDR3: CSASGANYGYTF

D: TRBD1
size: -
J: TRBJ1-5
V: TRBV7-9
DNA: TGTGCCAGCACCCTCTTCGGGACAGGGGGTCCGCCGGGGCCCCAGCATTTT
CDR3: CASTLFGTGGPPGPQHF

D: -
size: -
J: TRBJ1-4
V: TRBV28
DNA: TGTGCCAGCAGTCGGACCTTTAATGAAAATGAAAAACTGTTTTTT
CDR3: CASSRTFNENEKLFF

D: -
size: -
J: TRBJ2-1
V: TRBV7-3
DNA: TGTGCCAGCAGCTTAAGTGGTCAAGCTCGGCACAATGAGCAGTTCTTC
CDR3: CASSLSGQARHNEQFF

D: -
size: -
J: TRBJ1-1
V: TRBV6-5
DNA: TGTGCCGCAGGACAAGTCGGATTGCAAGCTTTCTTT
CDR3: CAAGQVGLQAFF

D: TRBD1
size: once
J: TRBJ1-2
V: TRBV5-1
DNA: TGCGCCAGCTCCCCCAGGGGGCAGGATGGCTACACCTTC
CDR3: CASSPRGQDGYTF

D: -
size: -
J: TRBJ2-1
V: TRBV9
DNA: TGTGCCAGCAGCGTAGGGGGGGCTAGTGAGCAGTTCTTC
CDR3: CASSVGGASEQFF

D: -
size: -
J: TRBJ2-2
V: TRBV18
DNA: TGTGCCAGCTCCTCCGAGGAGCTGTTTTTT
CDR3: CASSSEELFF

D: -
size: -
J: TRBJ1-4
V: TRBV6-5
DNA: TGTGCCAGCAGTTTAGGAGGGGTAAGAAAACTGTTTTTT
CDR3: CASSLGGVRKLFF

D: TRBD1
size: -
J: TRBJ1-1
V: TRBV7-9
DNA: TGTGCCAGCAGCTTGGGGGACAGGACCTTTACTGAAGCTTTCTTT
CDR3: CASSLGDRTFTEAFF

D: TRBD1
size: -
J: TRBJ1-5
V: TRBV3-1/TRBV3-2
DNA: TGTGCCAGCAGTCTCACAGGGGATGGACAGCCCCAGCATTTT
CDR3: CASSLTGDGQPQHF

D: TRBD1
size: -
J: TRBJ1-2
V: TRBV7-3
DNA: TGTGCCAGCAGCCCGGGGACAGATCCGCTCTATGGCTACACCTTC
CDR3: CASSPGTDPLYGYTF

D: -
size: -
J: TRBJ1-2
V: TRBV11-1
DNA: TGTGCCAGCAGGCCTAACAGCGCTAACTATGGCTACACCTTC
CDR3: CASRPNSANYGYTF